These T cell receptor beta chains were read from a single sample in a study of regulatory T cells in long-lasting Graves disease. TCRdb independently ran MiXCR on the multiplex PCR reads; one entry per CDR3 protein. The sample contains 400,000 to 500,000 distinct CDR3 sequences, roughly 20% of which appear only once. This material consisted of peripheral blood mononuclear cells (PBMCs), taken when the disease was refractory, from a patient treated with antithyroid drugs. The receptors derive from a female donor with Graves disease. The CDR3 runs from the conserved cysteine through the conserved F or W. Fields, in order: CDR3 DNA, CDR3 protein, J gene, V gene, D gene, clone size. The D gene is left open where the match is weak. Size tells how often a clone was seen (once, few, many) or the class of an expanded clone, and some rows leave it out.

DNA: TGTGCCAGCAGCCCTGTGGGGCCAAACGAGCAGTACTTC; CDR3: CASSPVGPNEQYF; J: TRBJ2-7; V: TRBV6-1; D: .; size: .
DNA: TGTGCCAGCACTACCACCGGGACGGGTTCTGAAGCTTTCTTT; CDR3: CASTTTGTGSEAFF; J: TRBJ1-1; V: TRBV12-3/TRBV12-4; D: .; size: .
DNA: TGTGCCAGCTCACCGACGGGACAGGGGTCCTACGAGCAGTACTTC; CDR3: CASSPTGQGSYEQYF; J: TRBJ2-7; V: TRBV18; D: TRBD1; size: .
DNA: TGTGCCAGCAGGCCAAGCAGGGGCGGAATGAACACTGAAGCTTTCTTT; CDR3: CASRPSRGGMNTEAFF; J: TRBJ1-1; V: TRBV28; D: .; size: many
DNA: TGTGCCAGCAGCATAGCGGGAGACCACAATGAGCAGTTCTTC; CDR3: CASSIAGDHNEQFF; J: TRBJ2-1; V: TRBV7-2; D: TRBD2; size: .
DNA: TGTGCCACCTGGGACACCCACGAGCAGTACTTC; CDR3: CATWDTHEQYF; J: TRBJ2-7; V: TRBV2; D: .; size: few
DNA: TGTGCCAGCAGCGTAGAACAGGGGAGCGGTGTTATGGAGAACACTGAAGCTTTCTTT; CDR3: CASSVEQGSGVMENTEAFF; J: TRBJ1-1; V: TRBV9; D: TRBD1; size: few
DNA: TGTGCCAGCAGCTTCTCAGGGACAAGTTACGAGCAGTACTTC; CDR3: CASSFSGTSYEQYF; J: TRBJ2-7; V: TRBV9; D: .; size: many
DNA: TGTGCCAGCTCACGCACAGCCAGAGAGGATGCAACTAATGAAAAACTGTTTTTT; CDR3: CASSRTAREDATNEKLFF; J: TRBJ1-4; V: TRBV18; D: .; size: .
DNA: TGTGCCAGCAGCCAGACTAGCGAAAGCCAAGAGACCCAGTACTTC; CDR3: CASSQTSESQETQYF; J: TRBJ2-5; V: TRBV7-2; D: TRBD2; size: many
DNA: TGTGCCAGCAGTTTTGTTGCCTGGAGGGAGCTGTTTTTT; CDR3: CASSFVAWRELFF; J: TRBJ2-2; V: TRBV28; D: .; size: many